The sequence of this T cell receptor (beta chain) was determined in a study of control samples from healthy donors and cancer patients. Germline V gene lookup returns CDR1 LNHDA and CDR2 SQIVND (reference sequence). V lost 7 bases to trimming and J lost 11 bases, with 21 bases between them. This CDR3 spans 15 amino acids. Libraries were prepared by immunoSEQ multiplex PCR; TCRdb keeps only in-frame clonotypes and omits some of them. The repertoire has 390,000 or so clones, 75% to 95% of them found once; the top ten carry over 5.5%. This sequence joins TRBV19 and TRBJ1-6; the D gene is possibly TRBD1 (6 bases). This clonotype was obtained from a man in his forties with head and neck cancer. The specimen sequenced was PBMCs. CDR3 loop: CASKSRTGSSTPLHF. CDR3 nucleotide sequence: TGTGCCAGTAAATCCCGTACAGGGTCATCGACACCCCTCCACTTT.